One and the same sample provided the 8 T cell receptor beta chains below, sequenced in a study of response to subunit inactivated influenza vaccine. MiXCR, run by TCRdb on the RT-PCR reads, gives a single entry per CDR3 protein. The repertoire has around 480,000 distinct CDR3 sequences, about a tenth of them found once; the top ten carry approximately 12%. This specimen consisted of PBMCs from blood, obtained 35 to 45 days after vaccination. All receptors come from a man in his fifties who received an inactivated influenza vaccine.

This clonotype was seen at least ten times. This rearrangement joins TRBV15 to TRBJ2-3, with D possibly TRBD2 on 7 matching bases. There are 15 residues in the CDR3. V lost 0 bases and J lost 5, with 12 bases in between. Germline V gene lookup returns CDR1 LNHNV and CDR2 YYDKDF (reference sequence). The chain's CDR3 is CATSRDRGGIDTQYF. The CDR3 DNA is TGTGCCACCAGCAGAGATAGGGGGGGAATAGATACGCAGTATTTT.

V is TRBV20-1 and J is TRBJ1-2; D ambiguous. This CDR3 has 16 amino acids. Trimming pared 0 bases from V and 0 bases from J, leaving 14 bases between. Germline CDR1 is DFQATT and CDR2 is SNEGSKA (reference sequence). CDR3 sequence reads: CSARDGSRPTNYGYTF. CDR3 coding DNA: TGCAGTGCTAGAGATGGGTCCAGGCCCACTAACTATGGCTACACCTTC.

J is TRBJ2-3 and V is TRBV6-4, with a tentative D call TRBD2 (7 bases). CDR1 is MRHNA and CDR2 is SNTAGT in the germline V gene. The CDR3 is 16 residues long. Trimming removed 3 bases from V and 0 bases from J, with 13 bases in between. CDR3 DNA: TGTGCCAGCAGTGAAGGTGCGGGGGCCAGCACAGATACGCAGTATTTT. Protein product: CASSEGAGASTDTQYF.

The chain recombines TRBV14 with TRBJ2-4; a possible D gene is TRBD2 (5 bases). CDR1 is SGHDN and CDR2 is FVKESK in the germline V gene. The CDR3 consists of 13 residues. The germline V and J ends were trimmed by 1 base and 13 bases, with 14 bases remaining between them. The CDR3 here is CASSQGLRERQYF. The CDR3 DNA follows: TGTGCCAGCAGCCAAGGTCTAAGGGAGCGACAGTACTTC.

V gene TRBV12-3 or TRBV12-4 combines with J gene TRBJ1-6, with unresolved D. The germline V and J ends were trimmed by 5 bases and 10 bases, with 15 bases remaining between them. The CDR3 spans 14 residues. DNA for the CDR3: TGTGCCAGCAGTGCCACCCGAGGCGGGTCACCCCTCCACTTT. Translation gives CASSATRGGSPLHF.

This chain joins TRBV6-2 or TRBV6-3 and TRBJ2-7, with 10 bases lining up with TRBD1. Germline V gene lookup returns CDR1 MNHEY and CDR2 SVGEGT. The CDR3 is made up of 17 amino acids. The trim removed 5 bases at V and 5 bases at J, leaving 15 bases unmatched. CDR3 in DNA: TGTGCCAGCAGTACCCTCTTGCGGGACAGGGGATATAACGAGCAGTACTTC. This translates into CASSTLLRDRGYNEQYF.

This clonotype was recorded a few times. V is TRBV5-5 and J is TRBJ1-2; D gene unclear. Germline V lookup: CDR1 SGHKS, CDR2 YYEKEE (reference sequence). V lost 4 bases and J lost 8, with 12 bases in between. The CDR3 has 12 amino acids. CDR3: CASSQSESGYTF. Here the CDR3 DNA reads TGTGCCAGCAGCCAATCAGAGAGCGGCTACACCTTC.

The CDR3 DNA follows: TGCGCCAGCAGGGCTTTCTTAAGCACAGATACGCAGTATTTT. Amino acid sequence: CASRAFLSTDTQYF. V usage is TRBV10-2 and J usage is TRBJ2-3; D call uncertain. Trimming cost V 6 bases and J 0 bases, with 10 bases left between them. Germline V gives CDR1 WSHSY, CDR2 SAAADI. The CDR3 is 14 amino acids.